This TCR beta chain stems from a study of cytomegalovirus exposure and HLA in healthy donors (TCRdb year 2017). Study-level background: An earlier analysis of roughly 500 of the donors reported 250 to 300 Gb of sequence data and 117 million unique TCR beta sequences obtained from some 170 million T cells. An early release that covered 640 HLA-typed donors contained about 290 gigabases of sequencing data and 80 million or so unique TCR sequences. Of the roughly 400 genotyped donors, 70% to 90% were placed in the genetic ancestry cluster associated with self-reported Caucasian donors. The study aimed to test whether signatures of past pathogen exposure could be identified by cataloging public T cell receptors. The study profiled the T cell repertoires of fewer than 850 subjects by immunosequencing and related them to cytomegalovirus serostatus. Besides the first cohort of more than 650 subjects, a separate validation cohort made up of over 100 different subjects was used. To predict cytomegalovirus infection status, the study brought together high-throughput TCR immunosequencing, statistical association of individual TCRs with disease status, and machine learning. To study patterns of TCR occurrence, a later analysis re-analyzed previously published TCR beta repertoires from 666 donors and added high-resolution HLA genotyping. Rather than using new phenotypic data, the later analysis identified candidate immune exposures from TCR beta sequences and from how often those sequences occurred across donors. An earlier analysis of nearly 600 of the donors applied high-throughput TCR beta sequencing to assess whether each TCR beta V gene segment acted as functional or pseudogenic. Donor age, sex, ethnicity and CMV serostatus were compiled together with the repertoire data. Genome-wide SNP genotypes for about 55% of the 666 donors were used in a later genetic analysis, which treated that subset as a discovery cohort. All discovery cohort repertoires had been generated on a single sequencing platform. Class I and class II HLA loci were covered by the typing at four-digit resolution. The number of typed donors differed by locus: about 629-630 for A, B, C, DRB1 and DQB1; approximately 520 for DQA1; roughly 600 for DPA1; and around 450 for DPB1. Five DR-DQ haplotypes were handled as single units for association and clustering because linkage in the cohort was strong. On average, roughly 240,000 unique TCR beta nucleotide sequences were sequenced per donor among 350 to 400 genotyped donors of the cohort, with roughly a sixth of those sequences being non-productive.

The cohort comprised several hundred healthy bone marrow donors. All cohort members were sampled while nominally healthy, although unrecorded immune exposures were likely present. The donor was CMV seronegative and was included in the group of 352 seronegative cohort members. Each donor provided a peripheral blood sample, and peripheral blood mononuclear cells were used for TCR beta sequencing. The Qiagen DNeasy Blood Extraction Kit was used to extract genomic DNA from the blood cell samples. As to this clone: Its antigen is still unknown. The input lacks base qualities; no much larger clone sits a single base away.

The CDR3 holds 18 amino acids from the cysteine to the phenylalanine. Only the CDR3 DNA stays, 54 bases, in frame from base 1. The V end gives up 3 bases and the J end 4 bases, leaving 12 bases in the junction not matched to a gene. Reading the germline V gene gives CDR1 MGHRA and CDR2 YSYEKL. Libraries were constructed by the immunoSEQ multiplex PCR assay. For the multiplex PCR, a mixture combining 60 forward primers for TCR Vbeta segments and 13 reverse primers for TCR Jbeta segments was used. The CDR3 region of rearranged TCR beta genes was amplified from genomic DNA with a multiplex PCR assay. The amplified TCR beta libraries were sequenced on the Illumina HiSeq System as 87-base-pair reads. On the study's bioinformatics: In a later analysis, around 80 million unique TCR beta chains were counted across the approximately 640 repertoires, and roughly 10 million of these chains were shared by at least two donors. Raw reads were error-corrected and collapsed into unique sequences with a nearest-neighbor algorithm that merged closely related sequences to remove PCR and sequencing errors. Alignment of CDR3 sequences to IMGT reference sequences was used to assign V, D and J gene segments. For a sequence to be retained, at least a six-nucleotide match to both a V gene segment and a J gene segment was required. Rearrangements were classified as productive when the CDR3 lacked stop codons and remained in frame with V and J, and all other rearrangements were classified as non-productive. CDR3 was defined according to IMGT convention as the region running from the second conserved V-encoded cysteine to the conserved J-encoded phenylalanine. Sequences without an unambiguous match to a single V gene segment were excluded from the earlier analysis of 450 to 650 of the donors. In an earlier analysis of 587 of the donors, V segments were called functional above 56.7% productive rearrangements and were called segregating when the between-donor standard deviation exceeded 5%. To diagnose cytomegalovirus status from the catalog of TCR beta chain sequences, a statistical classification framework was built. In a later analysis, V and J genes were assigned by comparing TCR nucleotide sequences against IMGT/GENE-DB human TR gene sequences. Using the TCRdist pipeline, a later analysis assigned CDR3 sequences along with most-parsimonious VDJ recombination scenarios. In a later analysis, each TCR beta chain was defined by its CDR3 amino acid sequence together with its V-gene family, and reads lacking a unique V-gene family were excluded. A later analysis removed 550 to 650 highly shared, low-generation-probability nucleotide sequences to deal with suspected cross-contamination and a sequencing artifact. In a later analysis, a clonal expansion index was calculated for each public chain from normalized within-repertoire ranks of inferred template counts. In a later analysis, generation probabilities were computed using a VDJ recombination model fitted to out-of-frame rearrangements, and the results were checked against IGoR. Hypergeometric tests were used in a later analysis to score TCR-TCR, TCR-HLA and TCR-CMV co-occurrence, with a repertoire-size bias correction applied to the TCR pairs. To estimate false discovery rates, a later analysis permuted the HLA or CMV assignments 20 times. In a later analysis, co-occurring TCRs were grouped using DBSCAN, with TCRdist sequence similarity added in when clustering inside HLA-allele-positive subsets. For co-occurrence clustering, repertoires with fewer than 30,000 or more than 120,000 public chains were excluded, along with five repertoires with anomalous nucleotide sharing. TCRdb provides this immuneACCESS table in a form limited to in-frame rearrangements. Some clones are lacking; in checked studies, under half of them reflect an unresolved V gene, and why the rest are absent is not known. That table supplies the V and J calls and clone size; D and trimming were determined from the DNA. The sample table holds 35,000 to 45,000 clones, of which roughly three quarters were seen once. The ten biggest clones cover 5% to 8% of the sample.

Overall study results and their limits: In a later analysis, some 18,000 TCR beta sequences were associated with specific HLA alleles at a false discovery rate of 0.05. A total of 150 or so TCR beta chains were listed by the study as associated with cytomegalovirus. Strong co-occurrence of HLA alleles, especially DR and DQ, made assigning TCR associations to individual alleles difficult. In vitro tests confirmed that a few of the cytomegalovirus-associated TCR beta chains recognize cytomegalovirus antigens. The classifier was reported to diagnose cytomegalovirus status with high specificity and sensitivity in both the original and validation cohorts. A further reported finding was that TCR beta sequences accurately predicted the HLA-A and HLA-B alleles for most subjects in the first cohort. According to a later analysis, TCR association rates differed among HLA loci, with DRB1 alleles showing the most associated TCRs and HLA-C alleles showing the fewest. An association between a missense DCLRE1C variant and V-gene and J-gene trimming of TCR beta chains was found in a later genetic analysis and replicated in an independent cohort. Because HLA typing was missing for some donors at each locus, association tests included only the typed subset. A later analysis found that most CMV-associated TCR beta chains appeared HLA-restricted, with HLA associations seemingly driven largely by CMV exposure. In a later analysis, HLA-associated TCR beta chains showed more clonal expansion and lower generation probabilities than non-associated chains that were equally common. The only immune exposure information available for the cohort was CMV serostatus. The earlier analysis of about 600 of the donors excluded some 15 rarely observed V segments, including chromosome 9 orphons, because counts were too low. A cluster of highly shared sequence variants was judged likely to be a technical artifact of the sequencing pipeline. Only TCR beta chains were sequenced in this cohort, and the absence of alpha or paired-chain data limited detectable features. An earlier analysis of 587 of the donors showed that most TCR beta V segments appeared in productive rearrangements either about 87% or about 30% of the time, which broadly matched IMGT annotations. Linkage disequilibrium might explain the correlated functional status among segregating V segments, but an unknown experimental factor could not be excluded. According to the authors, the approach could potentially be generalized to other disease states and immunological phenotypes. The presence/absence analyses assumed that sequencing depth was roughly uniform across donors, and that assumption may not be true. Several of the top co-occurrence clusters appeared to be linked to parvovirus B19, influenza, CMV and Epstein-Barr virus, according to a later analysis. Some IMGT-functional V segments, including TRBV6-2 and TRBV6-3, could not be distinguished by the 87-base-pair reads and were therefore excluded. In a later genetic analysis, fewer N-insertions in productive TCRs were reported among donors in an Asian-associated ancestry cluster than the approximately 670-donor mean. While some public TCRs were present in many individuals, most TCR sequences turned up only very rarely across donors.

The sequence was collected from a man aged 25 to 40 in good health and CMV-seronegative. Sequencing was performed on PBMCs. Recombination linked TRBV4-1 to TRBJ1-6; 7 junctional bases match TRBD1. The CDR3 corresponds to CASSQSTGGQLYNSPLHF. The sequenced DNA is TGCGCCAGCAGCCAGTCCACCGGGGGACAGTTATATAATTCACCCCTCCACTTT.